A selection of T cell receptor beta chains follows, all from one sample in a study of cytomegalovirus exposure and HLA in healthy donors. TCRdb's table, derived via immunoSEQ multiplex PCR, lists solely in-frame clones and lacks some. The data hold under 200,000 clones, with roughly nine tenths observed a single time. The specimen sequenced was PBMCs. Receptors originate from a boy younger than 10 in good health and CMV-seronegative. Both conserved end residues are trimmed from each CDR3. A D gene is named only where the DNA matches it firmly.

d_call v_call cdr3_aa
TRBD1 TRBV6-6 ASRTRDRVYEQY
TRBD2 TRBV7-3 ASSLGGRGGNEQF
TRBD1 TRBV5-4 ASSEDRAYEQY
TRBD2 TRBV28 ASRERLAGGYEQY
TRBD1 TRBV6-6 ASSRDSYGYT
TRBD2 TRBV7-9 ASSLATSSQY
TRBD2 TRBV28 ASSSGLAPRG
TRBD1 TRBV7-3 ASSAQGADYTDTQY
- TRBV7-9 ASSLGSFVYNEQF
TRBD2 TRBV11-1 ASSVAGGLGEQY
- TRBV6-1 ASSEAWVEGETQY